Listed below are T cell receptor beta chains from one sample, sequenced in a study of cytomegalovirus exposure and HLA in healthy donors. The assay was immunoSEQ multiplex PCR, and TCRdb's table has in-frame clones only and misses some. The sample records about 200,000 clones, 70% to 80% being singletons. Sample: PBMCs. The receptors originated from a male donor in good health and CMV-seropositive. Both conserved end residues are part of each CDR3. The D gene is left open where the match is weak. The size of a clone is reported for some rows only, either as once, few or many, or as a class for expanded clones.

V	D	J	size	DNA	CDR3
TRBV7-9	.	TRBJ1-5	.	TGTGCCAGCAGCCAAAATAGCAATCAGCCCCAGCATTTT	CASSQNSNQPQHF
TRBV9	.	TRBJ1-3	.	TGTGCCAGCAGCGTAGAATATATCGGAAACACCATATATTTT	CASSVEYIGNTIYF
TRBV27	.	TRBJ1-1	.	TGTGCCATTTTATTCTGGAGCCTCGGTGGGACTGAAGCTTTCTTT	CAILFWSLGGTEAFF
TRBV5-1	TRBD2	TRBJ2-7	few	TGCGCCAGCAGCTTGGCCTCCGGGACTAGCGGGACCACCTACGAGCAGTACTTC	CASSLASGTSGTTYEQYF
TRBV5-1	TRBD2	TRBJ2-5	.	TGCGCCAGCAGCACCGGGACTAGCGGGAAGGGGACCCAGTACTTC	CASSTGTSGKGTQYF
TRBV4-1	TRBD1	TRBJ2-7	few	TGCGCCAGCAGCCATGCGCCACAGGGGGCCTACGAGCAGTACTTC	CASSHAPQGAYEQYF
TRBV19	.	TRBJ1-5	once	TGTGCCAGTAGTATACGCCAGGGTAGCAATCAGCCCCAGCATTTT	CASSIRQGSNQPQHF
TRBV7-2	TRBD1	TRBJ2-7	.	TGTGCCAGCAGCTTTGGGATCTCCGTGACAGGGGGCTACGAGCAGTACTTC	CASSFGISVTGGYEQYF
TRBV7-8	.	TRBJ2-1	.	TGTGCCAGCAGCTTAGGAGGCGGGGGCAACAATGAGCAGTTCTTC	CASSLGGGGNNEQFF
TRBV5-4	.	TRBJ1-5	.	TGTGCCAGCAGCCAAGATCAGCAGCCCCAGCATTTT	CASSQDQQPQHF
TRBV5-4	.	TRBJ1-2	.	TGTGCCAGCAGCCCGGGAGGGCAGGAATATGGCTACACCTTC	CASSPGGQEYGYTF
TRBV27	TRBD1	TRBJ1-1	.	TGTGCCAGCAGTTTGCAGGGGGGCACTGAAGCTTTCTTT	CASSLQGGTEAFF
TRBV7-2	.	TRBJ2-2	.	TGTGCCAGCAGCTTAGCCCCTATTACCGGGGAGCTGTTTTTT	CASSLAPITGELFF
TRBV4-1	TRBD1	TRBJ2-7	.	TGCGCCAGCAGCCAGCCGGGACAGACATACGAGCAGTACTTC	CASSQPGQTYEQYF